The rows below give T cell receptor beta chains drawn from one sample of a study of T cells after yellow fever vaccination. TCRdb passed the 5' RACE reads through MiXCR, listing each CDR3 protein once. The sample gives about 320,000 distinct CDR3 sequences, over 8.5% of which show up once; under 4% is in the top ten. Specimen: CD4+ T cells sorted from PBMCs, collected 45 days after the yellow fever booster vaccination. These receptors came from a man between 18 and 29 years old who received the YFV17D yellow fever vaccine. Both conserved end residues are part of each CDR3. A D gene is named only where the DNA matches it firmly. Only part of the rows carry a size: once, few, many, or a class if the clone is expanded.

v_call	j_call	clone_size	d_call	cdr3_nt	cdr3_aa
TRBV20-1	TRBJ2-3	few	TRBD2	TGCAGTGCTCCCAGGACTAGCGGGGGATACACAGATACGCAGTATTTT	CSAPRTSGGYTDTQYF
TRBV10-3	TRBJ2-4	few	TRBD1	TGTGCCATCAGTGCCGGGACAGGGGGCCGAAACATTCAGTACTTC	CAISAGTGGRNIQYF
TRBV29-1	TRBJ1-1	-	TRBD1	TGCAGCGTTACAGGGGGAACTGAAGCTTTCTTT	CSVTGGTEAFF
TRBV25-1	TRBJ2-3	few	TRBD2	TGTGCCAGCAGTGAATACGGCGGGGGGATGGCGACAGATACGCAGTATTTT	CASSEYGGGMATDTQYF
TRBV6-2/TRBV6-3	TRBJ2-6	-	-	TGTGCCAGCAGCACTGATGGTACCAGGGGTACTGGGGCCAACGTCCTGACTTTC	CASSTDGTRGTGANVLTF
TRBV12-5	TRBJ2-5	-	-	TGTGCTAGTGCCACCCTGGAGGAGACCCAGTACTTC	CASATLEETQYF
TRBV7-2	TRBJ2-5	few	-	TGTGCCAGCAGCCCACAGGCATTCCAAGAGACCCAGTACTTC	CASSPQAFQETQYF
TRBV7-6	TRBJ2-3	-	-	TGTGCCAGCAGCTTGGGTCTGCGAGCCTTGGGAGTCGCGCAGTATTTT	CASSLGLRALGVAQYF
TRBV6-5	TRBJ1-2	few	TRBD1	TGTGCCAGCTGGCGGGAAGGGGGCGGCTACACCTTC	CASWREGGGYTF
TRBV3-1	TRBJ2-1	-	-	TGTGCCAGCAGCTACCCGGGCTACAGGGCTATGGGGGTTTACAATGAGCAGTTCTTC	CASSYPGYRAMGVYNEQFF